This TCR beta chain is from a study of blood T cell repertoires in COVID-19. On the study more broadly: The origin of the acute and convalescent COVID-19 samples was the United States, Italy and Spain. In each case, the material was cDNA or gDNA derived from T cells, B-cell-depleted T cells, or PBMCs.

J gave up 0 bases and V 10 bases, and 4 bases lay outside the gene matches. The CDR3 loop spans 15 amino acids. In germline, CDR1 is LNHDA, CDR2 SQIVND (reference sequence). The authors' processing: For nucleated cells, counts were estimated from reference gene primer amplification. TCRdb's table, derived via immunoSEQ multiplex PCR, lists solely in-frame clones and lacks some. That table supplies the V and J calls and clone size; D and trimming were determined from the DNA. The sample lists approximately 240,000 clones; about 83% were seen once. Only a few counts were recorded for this clone. Seattle participants joined during active infection and were tracked over time.

Sequenced input: peripheral blood. The TCR originated in a woman aged 30 to 39 with COVID-19, enrolled during active disease. This chain joins TRBV19 and TRBJ2-6, with 9 bases matching TRBD1. The CDR3 sequence: CATRDRASGANVLTF. The CDR3 bases are TGTGCCACCCGGGACAGGGCCTCTGGGGCCAACGTCCTGACTTTC.